The 11 T cell receptor beta chains presented below share a single source sample, sequenced in a study of T cell responses to AZD1222 COVID-19 vaccine. TCRdb keeps only in-frame clones here, not all; method: immunoSEQ multiplex PCR. The sample carries about 180,000 clones, 85% to 90% recorded once. The specimen comprised peripheral blood, sampled on day 0 of AZD1222 vaccination. These receptors were taken from an adult in good health.

CDR3 in amino acids: CASSVGEGDTGTDTQYF. CDR3 coding DNA: TGTGCCAGCAGCGTAGGAGAGGGGGACACAGGCACAGATACGCAGTATTTT. The rearrangement joins TRBV9 to TRBJ2-3; TRBD1 is a possible D gene (6 bases). Between the trimmed V and J ends, which lost 0 bases and 1 base, there was a span of 15 bases. The germline CDR1 and CDR2 sequences are SGDLS and YYNGEE. CDR3 size: 17 residues.

The chain is built from TRBV7-2 and TRBJ2-7; TRBD2 aligns across 13 bases. The CDR3 totals 14 residues. The germline CDR1 and CDR2 sequences are SGHTA and FQGNSA. J was trimmed by 7 bases and V by 6 bases; bases with no gene match: 6. CDR3 sequence (DNA): TGTGCCAGCAGTTTAACTAGCGGGGGGGGAGAGCAGTACTTC. This gives the protein CASSLTSGGGEQYF.

This chain connects TRBV5-1 to TRBJ1-2; D is possibly TRBD1 (6 bases). Germline V gives CDR1 SGHRS, CDR2 YFSETQ. V was trimmed by 4 bases and J by 8 bases, leaving 21 bases between them. The CDR3 sequence is 15 residues long. CDR3 sequence: CASSRGPTRGEGYTF. The CDR3 coding sequence is TGCGCCAGCAGCCGGGGGCCCACGAGGGGGGAAGGCTACACCTTC.

This chain links TRBV9 with TRBJ1-2; D gene unclear. V dropped 1 base and J dropped 4 bases, with 14 bases sitting between them. In germline, CDR1 is SGDLS, CDR2 YYNGEE. There are 15 residues in the CDR3. CDR3: CASSVSSERSYGYTF. DNA of the CDR3: TGTGCCAGCAGCGTAAGCAGCGAACGTAGCTATGGCTACACCTTC.

This clone has just one count. The CDR3 is CASSLAGHGTDTQYF. CDR3 nucleotide sequence: TGTGCCAGCAGCTTAGCGGGCCATGGCACAGATACGCAGTATTTT. V usage is TRBV7-2 and J usage is TRBJ2-3; D uncertain. The CDR3 covers 15 residues. Between the trimmed V and J ends, which lost 0 bases and 1 base, there was a span of 8 bases. Germline-derived CDR1 and CDR2 are SGHTA and FQGNSA. Supplemented by reference TRBV7-2 and TRBJ2-3, the full variable domain reads GAGVSQSPSNKVTEKGKDVELRCDPISGHTALYWYRQSLGQGLEFLIYFQGNSAPDKSGLPSDRFSAERTGGSVSTLTIQRTQQEDSAVYLCASSLAGHGTDTQYFGPGTRLTVL.

The J gene is TRBJ1-3, the V gene TRBV30; no firm D call. The CDR3 is 13 amino acids. V lost 2 bases, J lost 9 bases, and 14 bases lay in between. Germline CDR1 reads GTSNPN; CDR2 reads SVGIG (reference sequence). The CDR3 sequence: CAWSPSLRATIYF. The DNA of the CDR3 is TGTGCCTGGAGTCCAAGCCTGCGGGCCACCATATATTTT.

This chain links TRBV19 with TRBJ1-3; D remains ambiguous. The CDR3 length is 15 residues. V lost 5 bases and J lost 1, with 12 bases in between. The germline CDR1 and CDR2 sequences are LNHDA and SQIVND (reference sequence). CDR3 bases: TGTGCCAGTAGTCCAACCACAGCATCTGGAAACACCATATATTTT. Translation gives CASSPTTASGNTIYF.

The chain is built from TRBV28 and TRBJ2-5; possibly TRBD2 for D (6 bases). This CDR3 comprises 13 residues. Trimming took 6 bases from V and 5 from J, leaving 13 bases between them. From germline, CDR1 is MDHEN and CDR2 SYDVKM. The CDR3 here is CASSRPGRETQYF. The DNA of the CDR3 is TGTGCCAGCAGCCGACCAGGGAGGGAGACCCAGTACTTC. The variable domain in full, with the rest retrieved from reference TRBV28 and TRBJ2-5, is DVKVTQSSRYLVKRTGEKVFLECVQDMDHENMFWYRQDPGLGLRLIYFSYDVKMKEKGDIPEGYSVSREKKERFSLILESASTNQTSMYLCASSRPGRETQYFGPGTRLLVL.

The rearrangement links TRBV6-2 or TRBV6-3 to TRBJ2-7, with TRBD1 identical over 7 bases. The CDR3 is made up of 15 amino acids. V shed 2 bases and J 2 bases; nucleotides not matched to a gene: 6. Per germline, CDR1 MNHEY and CDR2 SVGEGT. CDR3 in amino acids: CASSYPTGETYEQYF. The DNA of the CDR3 is TGTGCCAGCAGTTACCCTACAGGGGAAACCTACGAGCAGTACTTC.

The rearrangement uses TRBV10-2 and TRBJ2-7, with 7 bases fitting TRBD1. V shed 3 bases and J 3 bases; nucleotides not matched to a gene: 5. Germline V gene data show CDR1 as WSHSY and CDR2 as SAAADI. CDR3 length: 14 residues. CDR3 protein: CASSDWDSLYEQYF. The CDR3 region has the DNA TGCGCCAGCAGTGATTGGGACAGTCTCTACGAGCAGTACTTC.

The chain is built from TRBV2 and TRBJ1-5; D perhaps matches TRBD1 (5 bases). The ends were cut back, 6 bases at V and 6 bases at J, with 12 bases in the middle. Germline V lookup: CDR1 SNHLY, CDR2 FYNNEI. The CDR3 is made up of 13 amino acids. CDR3 sequence: CASSRGELQPQHF. CDR3 in DNA: TGTGCCAGCAGCAGAGGGGAGCTTCAGCCCCAGCATTTT.